This T cell receptor beta chain came from a study of OX40 agonist ivuxolimab in advanced cancers. At the level of the study: Antecedent anti-PD-1, anti-PD-L1 or anti-CTLA-4 therapy was permissible, with about 40% having received some.

Libraries were prepared by immunoSEQ multiplex PCR; TCRdb keeps only in-frame clonotypes and omits some of them. Of about 50,000 clones in the sample, around 79% were seen once. General study results and limits: Mean expanded clone counts were higher in CD8+ than CD4+ T cells. Clones of CD4+ and CD8+ blood T cells grew by week 6 at doses of 0.1 to 3.0 mg/kg.

To note about this clone: Its specificity is not known.

Germline-derived CDR1 and CDR2 are SGHRS and YFSETQ. The ends lost 0 bases at V and 1 base at J; junction bases unmatched: 6. This CDR3 contains 16 residues. This material consisted of CD4+ or CD8+ T cells sorted from blood, taken in a trial of the OX40 agonist ivuxolimab. V gene TRBV5-1 combines with J gene TRBJ2-5; TRBD2 agrees at 7 bases. This clonotype was obtained from an adult with an advanced solid tumor such as melanoma, head and neck, liver or kidney cancer. This chain's CDR3 is CASSLVGGRGQETQYF. The CDR3 DNA reads TGCGCCAGCAGCTTGGTGGGTGGGAGGGGCCAAGAGACCCAGTACTTC.